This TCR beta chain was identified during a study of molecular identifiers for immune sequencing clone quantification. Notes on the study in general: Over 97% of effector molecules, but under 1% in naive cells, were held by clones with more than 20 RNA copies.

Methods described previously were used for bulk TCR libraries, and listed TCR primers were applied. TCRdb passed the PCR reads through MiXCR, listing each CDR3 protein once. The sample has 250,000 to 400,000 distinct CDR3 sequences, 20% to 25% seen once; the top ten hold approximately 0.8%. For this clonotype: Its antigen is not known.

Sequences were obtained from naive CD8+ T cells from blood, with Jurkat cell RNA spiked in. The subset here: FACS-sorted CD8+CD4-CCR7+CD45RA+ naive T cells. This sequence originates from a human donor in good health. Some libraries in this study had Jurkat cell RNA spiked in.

CDR3 DNA sequence: TGTGCCAGTAGTGGGACAGGGATTCCCCACGAGCAGTACTTC. Its translation is CASSGTGIPHEQYF. The chain combines TRBV19 with TRBJ2-7; TRBD1 aligns across 9 bases. This CDR3 comprises 14 residues. With 5 bases clipped from V and 5 bases from J, the junction kept 7 bases outside the gene matches. Germline V CDR1 and CDR2: LNHDA, SQIVND (reference sequence).